These 27 T cell receptor beta chains share one sample of origin, sequenced in a study of molecular identifiers for immune sequencing clone quantification. TCRdb independently ran MiXCR on the PCR reads; one entry per CDR3 protein. This sample yields 65,000 or so distinct CDR3 sequences, of which around 18% are seen a single time; roughly 1.6% belongs to the top ten. Material: naive CD8+ T cells from blood, with Jurkat cell RNA spiked in. As for subset: FACS-sorted CD8+CD4-CCR7+CD45RA+ naive T cells. The source is a human donor in good health. Some libraries in this study had Jurkat cell RNA spiked in.

A word on this clonotype: A read error is possible here, since a much larger clone lies one base away. J is TRBJ1-2 and V is TRBV2; TRBD1 is a possible D gene (5 bases). Germline V lookup: CDR1 SNHLY, CDR2 FYNNEI. The length of the CDR3 is 15 residues. V was clipped by 4 bases and J by 3 bases, with 15 bases between them. The CDR3, as DNA: TGTGCCAGCAGTGTTACCGGGGCGCCAGACTATGGCTACACCTTC. It is translated as CASSVTGAPDYGYTF.

The sample holds many counts of this clonotype. The rearrangement uses TRBV5-4 and TRBJ2-2; D not resolved. The CDR3 totals 14 residues. CDR1 is SGHNT, CDR2 YYREEE, per germline (reference sequence). Trimming removed 2 bases from V and 3 bases from J, with 8 bases in between. In DNA form, the CDR3 reads TGTGCCAGCAGCTTACGACTTTACACCGGGGAGCTGTTTTTT. Amino acid sequence: CASSLRLYTGELFF.

A remark on this clonotype: Being one base from a much bigger clone, this may be a read error. The chain recombines TRBV19 with TRBJ2-5; D uncertain. This CDR3 region has 13 residues. Germline V CDR1 and CDR2: LNHDA, SQIVND (reference sequence). The DNA for the CDR3 is TGTGTCAGTAGTATTATGGGCGCCGAGACCCAGTACTTC. Its translation: CVSSIMGAETQYF.

This clonotype was counted at least ten times. The CDR3, as DNA: TGCGCCAGCAGGGAATCAAGCGGGAGAATCCAAGAGACCCAGTACTTC. It codes for CASRESSGRIQETQYF. The chain uses TRBV4-1 and TRBJ2-5; TRBD2 matches 8 bases. The junction had 10 bases not matched to a gene; V was cut back by 6 bases and J by 1 base. This CDR3 has 16 residues. Looked up from germline, CDR1 is MGHRA and CDR2 is YSYEKL.

At least ten counts were recorded for this clonotype. The rearrangement uses TRBV19 and TRBJ2-3, with 8 bases that match TRBD2. Trimming took 3 bases from V and 0 from J; bases not matched to a gene: 2. The CDR3 is 15 amino acids. Germline CDR1 reads LNHDA; CDR2 reads SQIVND (reference sequence). CDR3 loop: CASSMLAGSTDTQYF. The CDR3 coding sequence is TGTGCCAGTAGTATGCTAGCGGGTAGCACAGATACGCAGTATTTT.

Ten or more counts support this clonotype. V is TRBV25-1 and J is TRBJ2-1; TRBD2 aligns across 8 bases. The J segment lost 6 bases and the V segment lost 7 bases, leaving 14 bases of the junction unmatched. The CDR3 extends over 16 amino acids. The germline CDR1 and CDR2 sequences are MGHDK and SYGVNS. The CDR3 spells CASNPVGLAGSNEQFF. CDR3 in DNA: TGTGCCAGCAACCCCGTTGGGCTAGCGGGCTCCAATGAGCAGTTCTTC.

The genes are TRBV6-5 and TRBJ2-1, with TRBD1 matching 8 bases. Germline V gene data show CDR1 as MNHEY and CDR2 as SVGAGI. This CDR3 is 13 amino acids long. After removal of 7 bases from V and 8 bases from J, the junction contained 7 bases not matched to a gene. For the CDR3, the DNA is TGTGCCAGCATTCGAGCAGGGGGCGATGAGCAGTTCTTC. Its translation: CASIRAGGDEQFF.

This clonotype appeared a few times. The CDR3 sequence is CASTFLGVSGYNEQFF. Here the CDR3 DNA reads TGTGCCAGCACCTTCCTCGGTGTTAGCGGATACAATGAGCAGTTCTTC. This chain connects TRBV27 to TRBJ2-1; possible D gene TRBD2, 6 bases. The CDR3 runs 16 residues. The germline CDR1 and CDR2 sequences are MNHEY and SMNVEV (reference sequence). Trimming took 7 bases from V and 4 from J, leaving 20 bases between them.

There are many counts of this clonotype. The DNA of the CDR3 is TGCAGCGTTGTGGCCCACGAGCAGTACTTC. This gives the protein CSVVAHEQYF. The chain couples TRBV29-1 to TRBJ2-7; D uncertain. Per germline, CDR1 SQVTM and CDR2 ANQGSEA. V gave up 4 bases and J gave up 5 bases, with 6 bases separating them. The CDR3 is 10 amino acids.

This clonotype came up many times. V usage is TRBV5-1 and J usage is TRBJ2-5, with 10 bases matching TRBD2. This CDR3 has 21 amino acids. Germline assignment: CDR1 SGHRS and CDR2 YFSETQ. V lost 0 bases to trimming and J lost 3 bases; unmatched junction nucleotides: 20. CDR3 coding DNA: TGCGCCAGCAGCTTGGTTCCTCTATCTTTTCGCGCTAGCGGGAGCGAAGAGACCCAGTACTTC. This sequence encodes CASSLVPLSFRASGSEETQYF. The variable domain in full, completed from reference TRBV5-1 and TRBJ2-5, reads KAGVTQTPRYLIKTRGQQVTLSCSPISGHRSVSWYQQTPGQGLQFLFEYFSETQRNKGNFPGRFSGRQFSNSRSEMNVSTLELGDSALYLCASSLVPLSFRASGSEETQYFGPGTRLLVL.

In the case of this clonotype: A much larger clone lies a single base off, so this may be a read error. The chain recombines TRBV6-5 with TRBJ2-1, with TRBD2 identical over 8 bases. V was pared by 11 bases and J by 8 bases, with 17 bases of the junction left unmatched. This CDR3 has 15 residues. CDR1 is MNHEY, CDR2 SVGAGI, per germline. CDR3 nucleotide sequence: TGTGCCGGTCTACCGCTAAGCGGGAGCCGAGATGAGCAGTTCTTC. Protein sequence: CAGLPLSGSRDEQFF.

This clonotype was picked up many times. The chain has TRBV27 and TRBJ1-1; D remains ambiguous. Looked up from germline, CDR1 is MNHEY and CDR2 is SMNVEV (reference sequence). Trimming shortened V by 8 bases and J by 7 bases, and 17 bases separated the two germline ends. The CDR3 runs 13 residues. The CDR3 DNA reads TGTGCCAGCGGAGCAGTGATAGGAGTTGAAGCTTTCTTT. Translated: CASGAVIGVEAFF.

This chain links TRBV27 with TRBJ1-4, with unresolved D. V was pared by 1 base and J by 7 bases, with 7 bases between. Looked up from germline, CDR1 is MNHEY and CDR2 is SMNVEV (reference sequence). This CDR3 is 13 amino acids long. The CDR3 spells CASSLLAGEKLFF. The CDR3 DNA reads TGTGCCAGCAGTTTATTGGCGGGTGAAAAACTGTTTTTT.

This clonotype has more than one count but fewer than ten. V and J are TRBV18 and TRBJ1-1; 7 bases are shared with TRBD1. The germline gives CDR1 KGHSH, CDR2 LQKENI. The CDR3 contains 15 residues. Trimming removed 2 bases from V and 5 bases from J; junction bases left unmatched: 8. Here the CDR3 reads CASSPSSATGTEAFF. CDR3 coding DNA: TGTGCCAGCTCACCATCATCCGCGACAGGGACTGAAGCTTTCTTT.

This rearrangement joins TRBV4-2 to TRBJ2-7, with TRBD2 identical over 8 bases. The assigned J gene may be wrong: the sequence end matches TRBJ2-1 better. CDR1 is LGHNA and CDR2 is YNFKEQ in the germline V gene. CDR3 size: 16 residues. The CDR3 nucleotides are TGTGCCAGCAGCCTAAAACTAGCGGCATACCAACCAGTGCAGTTCTTC. Translated, it gives CASSLKLAAYQPVQFF.

The gene calls are TRBV4-2 and TRBJ2-1, with TRBD2 identical over 7 bases. The CDR3 extends over 19 amino acids. With 0 bases clipped from V and 9 bases from J, the junction kept 20 bases outside the gene matches. Germline CDR1 reads LGHNA; CDR2 reads YNFKEQ. The CDR3 DNA sequence: TGTGCCAGCAGCCAAGATGGAGTTTATGTACTAGCGCAGAAAGTTGAGCAGTTCTTC. Its protein is CASSQDGVYVLAQKVEQFF.

In its sample, this clonotype was seen a few times. Written as DNA, the CDR3 is TGTGCCAGCAGCGTGGGGCTAGCGGGAGATTACGAGCAGTACTTC. This gives the protein CASSVGLAGDYEQYF. V usage is TRBV9 and J usage is TRBJ2-7, with 10 bases identical to TRBD2. J lost 4 bases, V lost 2 bases, and 6 bases had no gene match. Germline CDR1 is SGDLS and CDR2 is YYNGEE. The CDR3 is 15 amino acids. The variable domain in full, with the rest retrieved from reference TRBV9 and TRBJ2-7, is DSGVTQTPKHLITATGQRVTLRCSPRSGDLSVYWYQQSLDQGLQFLIQYYNGEERAKGNILERFSAQQFPDLHSELNLSSLELGDSALYFCASSVGLAGDYEQYFGPGTRLTVT.

This clonotype showed up many times. CDR3 protein: CSVEEGGLEQYF. CDR3 in DNA: TGCAGCGTTGAAGAAGGGGGTCTCGAGCAGTACTTC. This chain connects TRBV29-1 to TRBJ2-7, with D perhaps TRBD1 (6 bases). Trimming left V 0 bases short and J 6 bases short, with 9 bases between. The CDR3 covers 12 residues. Germline CDR1 is SQVTM and CDR2 is ANQGSEA.

This clonotype was seen repeatedly, ten times or more. Here the CDR3 DNA reads TGTGCCATCAGTGAGTCGCAGGGGAACGAGCAGTACTTC. Translated, it gives CAISESQGNEQYF. This sequence joins TRBV10-3 and TRBJ2-7; possible D gene TRBD1, 6 bases. Germline CDR1 reads ENHRY; CDR2 reads SYGVKD. Between the trimmed V and J ends, which lost 0 bases and 5 bases, there was a span of 8 bases. This CDR3 is 13 amino acids long.

The sample holds a few counts of this clonotype. The J gene is TRBJ2-1, the V gene TRBV14; TRBD2 matches 9 bases. The CDR3 loop spans 15 amino acids. V dropped 1 base and J dropped 6; count of bases not matched to a gene: 4. From germline, CDR1 is SGHDN and CDR2 FVKESK. This CDR3 reads CASSQVGGRGNEQFF. The CDR3 nucleotides read TGTGCCAGCAGCCAAGTGGGCGGGAGGGGCAATGAGCAGTTCTTC.

This clonotype showed up just a few times. This chain uses TRBV7-9 with TRBJ2-7, with 8 bases lining up with TRBD2. Germline lookup yields CDR1 SEHNR and CDR2 FQNEAQ (reference sequence). The CDR3 is made up of 21 amino acids. V trimming: 5 bases; J trimming: 6 bases; junction bases outside the gene matches: 30. The CDR3 loop reads CASSTGDTMPGRASLLGEQYF. In DNA, the CDR3 is TGTGCCAGCAGCACAGGCGATACCATGCCCGGGAGGGCCTCTCTCCTTGGCGAGCAGTACTTC.

The table lists this clonotype with many counts. This chain links TRBV7-8 with TRBJ1-1; tentative D call: TRBD1 (5 bases). The CDR3 totals 17 residues. Germline assignment: CDR1 SGHVS and CDR2 FQNEAQ. Trimming took off 1 base at V and 1 base at J, with 16 bases between the two ends. CDR3 bases: TGTGCCAGCAGCTTAGAAAGCTGGGGACGGACGAACACTGAAGCTTTCTTT. It is translated as CASSLESWGRTNTEAFF.

This clonotype occurred many times. J is TRBJ2-2 and V is TRBV4-2, with 8 bases matching TRBD2. After removal of 2 bases from V and 6 bases from J, the junction contained 8 bases not matched to a gene. The CDR3 loop spans 16 amino acids. Per germline, CDR1 LGHNA and CDR2 YNFKEQ. This CDR3 reads CASSQLGTSASGELFF. CDR3 nucleotides: TGTGCCAGCAGCCAACTCGGGACTAGTGCTTCCGGGGAGCTGTTTTTT.

The sample holds many counts of this clonotype. The chain uses TRBV5-6 and TRBJ2-3; 10 bases are shared with TRBD2. This CDR3 comprises 16 residues. Germline-derived CDR1 and CDR2 are SGHDT and YYEEEE. V gave up 2 bases and J gave up 5 bases; unmatched junction bases: 8. The CDR3, as DNA: TGTGCCAGCAGCTTAGCCCAGCGGGAGGGAGGAGATACGCAGTATTTT. This codes for CASSLAQREGGDTQYF.

This clonotype was seen repeatedly, ten times or more. The chain combines TRBV14 with TRBJ2-7; 9 bases fit TRBD1. CDR1 is SGHDN and CDR2 is FVKESK in the germline V gene. The CDR3 runs to 15 residues. V trimming: 5 bases; J trimming: 3 bases; junction bases outside the gene matches: 8. The CDR3 loop reads CASSFPGQGIYEQYF. The CDR3 nucleotides are TGTGCCAGCAGCTTTCCGGGACAGGGTATCTACGAGCAGTACTTC.

Ten or more counts support this clonotype. V is TRBV7-8 and J is TRBJ2-1, with 12 positions matching TRBD2. The germline CDR1 and CDR2 sequences are SGHVS and FQNEAQ. After removal of 10 bases from V and 0 bases from J, the junction contained 10 bases not matched to a gene. CDR3 length equals 17 residues. The CDR3 DNA is TGTGCCACCTACTGGCCTAGCGGGAGGGGCTCCTACAATGAGCAGTTCTTC. Protein: CATYWPSGRGSYNEQFF.

Ten or more counts support this clonotype. This chain joins TRBV28 and TRBJ2-5; 8 bases align to TRBD1. The CDR3 is made up of 15 amino acids. J gave up 4 bases and V 6 bases, and 10 bases lay outside the gene matches. Germline-derived CDR1 and CDR2 are MDHEN and SYDVKM. The CDR3 DNA is TGTGCCAGCAGACCGATTCAGGGGGCTGGAGAGACCCAGTACTTC. Its protein product is CASRPIQGAGETQYF. Full variable domain (outside the CDR3, taken from reference TRBV28 and TRBJ2-5): DVKVTQSSRYLVKRTGEKVFLECVQDMDHENMFWYRQDPGLGLRLIYFSYDVKMKEKGDIPEGYSVSREKKERFSLILESASTNQTSMYLCASRPIQGAGETQYFGPGTRLLVL.